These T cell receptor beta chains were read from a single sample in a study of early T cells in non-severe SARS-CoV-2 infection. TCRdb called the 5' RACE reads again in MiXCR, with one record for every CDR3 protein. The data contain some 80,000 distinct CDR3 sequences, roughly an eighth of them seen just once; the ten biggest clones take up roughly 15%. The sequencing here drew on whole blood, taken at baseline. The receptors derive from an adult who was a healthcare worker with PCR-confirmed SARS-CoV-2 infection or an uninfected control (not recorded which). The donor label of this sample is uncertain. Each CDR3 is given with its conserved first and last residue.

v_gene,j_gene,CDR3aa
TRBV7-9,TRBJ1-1,CASSPGQGYTEAFF
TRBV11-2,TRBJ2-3,CASSLRPGGRDTQYF
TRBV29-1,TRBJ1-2,CSVDGNSFYGYTF
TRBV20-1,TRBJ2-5,CSAGGTQETQYF
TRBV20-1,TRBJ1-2,CSARDLMGEYGYTF
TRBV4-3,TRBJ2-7,CASSLAYLVAIPYEQYF
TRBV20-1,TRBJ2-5,CSARDIRGFSETQYF
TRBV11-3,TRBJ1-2,CASSLAFSANYGYTF
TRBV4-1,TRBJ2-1,CASSQEELALGEQFF
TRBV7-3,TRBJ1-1,CASSLSGNTEAFF
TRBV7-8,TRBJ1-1,CASSLTGVAAEAFF
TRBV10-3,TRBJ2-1,CAISESPSSYNEQFF
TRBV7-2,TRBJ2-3,CASSFNGGPLDF
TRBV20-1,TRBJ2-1,CSARQAGGPRNEQFF
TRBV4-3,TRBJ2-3,CASSQGRSHTDTQYF
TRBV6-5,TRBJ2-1,CATTISLSTGNEQFF
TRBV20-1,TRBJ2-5,CSARETGGNWETQYF
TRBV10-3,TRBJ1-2,CAISAAPQGMFGYTF
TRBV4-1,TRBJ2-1,CASSKEGALAPEQFF
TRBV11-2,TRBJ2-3,CASSSHREDTQYF
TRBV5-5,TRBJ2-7,CASSRTGDAGSYEQYF
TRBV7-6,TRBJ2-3,CASSSWTSGRADTQYF
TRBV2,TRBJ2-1,CASSVGSSYNEQFF
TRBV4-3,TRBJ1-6,CASSQEVQASHNNSPLHF
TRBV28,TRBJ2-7,CASRAKTGAFYEQYF
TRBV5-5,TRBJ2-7,CASSLVQRASSYEQYF
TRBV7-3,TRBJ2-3,CASSPSLTDTQYF
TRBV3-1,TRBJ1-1,CASKGEGDTEAFF
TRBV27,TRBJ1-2,CASSLEGAGYGYTF
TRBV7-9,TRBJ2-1,CASSLTQGQGVNEQFF
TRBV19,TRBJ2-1,CASSSPASGRSFYNEQFF
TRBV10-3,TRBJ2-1,CAISPQGPGNNEQFF
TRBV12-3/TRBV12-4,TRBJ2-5,CASSLTQETQYF
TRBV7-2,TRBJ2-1,CASSLLAGVNEQFF
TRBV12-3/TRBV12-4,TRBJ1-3,CASTRTGYGNTIYF
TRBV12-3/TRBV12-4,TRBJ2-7,CASSRTRDLTYEQYF
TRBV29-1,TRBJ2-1,CSVETGQYSYNEQFF
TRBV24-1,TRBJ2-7,CATSECPGRGEVSEQYF
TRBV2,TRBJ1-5,CASSPPQYQPQHF
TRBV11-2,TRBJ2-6,CASTPAGANVLTF
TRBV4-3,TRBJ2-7,CASSQGTQPSYEQYF
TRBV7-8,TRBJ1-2,CASSLEYMWTEDYGYTF
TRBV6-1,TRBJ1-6,CASSEFSGRSPLHF
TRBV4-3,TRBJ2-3,CASSQEGTGTSTDTQYF
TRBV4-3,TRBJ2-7,CASSQGDTYEQYF
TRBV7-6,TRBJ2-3,CASSPQLSDTQYF
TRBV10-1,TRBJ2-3,CASSKLAGGITDTQYF
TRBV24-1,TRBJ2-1,CATSGLLRDEQFF
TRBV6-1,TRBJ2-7,CASSEVWGTYEQYF
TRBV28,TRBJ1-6,CASTRPSSYNSPLHF
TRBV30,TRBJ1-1,CAWSVGRGIDTEAFF
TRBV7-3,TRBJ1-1,CASSDGQMNTEAFF
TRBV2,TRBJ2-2,CASSAGPKEELFF
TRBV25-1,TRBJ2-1,CASRGGTAYNEQFF